A selection of T cell receptor beta chains follows, all from one sample in a study of vaccination and CD4 T cells after COVID-19. These receptors have no known antigen. TCRdb redid the calling of the PCR reads with MiXCR, one entry per CDR3 protein. The table has about 22,000 distinct CDR3 sequences, 46% seen once. The input for sequencing was CD4+ T cells from blood, cultured in vitro, taken about 7 months after SARS-CoV-2 vaccination. These receptors came from a human donor who had recovered from COVID-19. Each CDR3 is given with its conserved first and last residue. The D gene is left open where the match is weak. For some rows the clone size is stated as once, few or many, or as a class when expanded; others skip it.

V gene	J gene	CDR3 length	clone size	D gene	CDR3 DNA	CDR3 protein
TRBV10-3	TRBJ2-7	13	few	.	TGTGCCATCAGTGAACTGGGGGGCGACGAGCAGTACTTC	CAISELGGDEQYF
TRBV7-8	TRBJ1-2	15	few	TRBD1	TGTGCCAGCAGCTCGATCCAGGGGGCTCTTGGAGGCTACACCTTC	CASSSIQGALGGYTF
TRBV6-5	TRBJ2-5	16	.	TRBD1	TGTGCCAGCAGTTACGTGGCTGGGGACAGGTGGGAGACCCAGTACTTC	CASSYVAGDRWETQYF
TRBV2	TRBJ2-5	12	few	.	TGTGCCAGCAGTGTGCGTAGAGAGACCCAGTACTTC	CASSVRRETQYF
TRBV11-3	TRBJ1-6	15	.	TRBD1	TGTGCCAGCAGCTCCATAACAGGGGAGGGCTCACCCCTCCACTTT	CASSSITGEGSPLHF
TRBV6-1	TRBJ2-7	13	.	.	TGTGCCAGCAGTCCCTACAGGGAGAACGAGCAGTACTTC	CASSPYRENEQYF
TRBV28	TRBJ1-1	15	.	TRBD1	TGTGCCAGCAGGACCCCAGGGGGGTGGGACACTGAAGCTTTCTTT	CASRTPGGWDTEAFF
TRBV20-1	TRBJ2-1	15	.	TRBD2	TGCAGTGCCGACCCGACTAGCGGGACCTACAATGAGCAGTTCTTC	CSADPTSGTYNEQFF
TRBV11-1	TRBJ2-1	15	.	TRBD1	TGTGCCAGCAGCCTAAACAGGGGCGCCTACAATGAGCAGTTCTTC	CASSLNRGAYNEQFF
TRBV15	TRBJ1-2	17	.	TRBD1	TGTGCCACCAGCAGACGACCCGGGACAGGGAAAACGAATGGCTACACCTTC	CATSRRPGTGKTNGYTF
TRBV6-1	TRBJ2-1	15	few	TRBD2	TGTGCCAGCAGCCCCCATAGCGGGAGCTACAATGAGCAGTTCTTC	CASSPHSGSYNEQFF
TRBV28	TRBJ2-7	15	.	TRBD1	TGTGCCAGCAGTACCCCCACAGGGGGGACTTGGGAGCAGTACTTC	CASSTPTGGTWEQYF
TRBV20-1	TRBJ2-7	17	.	TRBD2	TGCAGTGCCTGGATCCCGAACAAGGGACTATTGTCCTACGAGCAGTACTTC	CSAWIPNKGLLSYEQYF
TRBV12-3/TRBV12-4	TRBJ2-1	14	.	TRBD2	TGTGCCAGCAGACTAAGCGGGGGGGCTAGGGAGCAGTTCTTC	CASRLSGGAREQFF
TRBV4-2	TRBJ1-5	15	.	.	TGTGCCAGCAGCCAAGGTCCAGAGGTCTATCAGCCCCAGCATTTT	CASSQGPEVYQPQHF
TRBV11-3	TRBJ2-7	14	few	TRBD2	TGTGCCAGCAGCTTACGGGGGGGAGCCTACGAGCAGTACTTC	CASSLRGGAYEQYF
TRBV20-1	TRBJ2-7	12	.	TRBD1	TGCAGCTACGACAGGGATAACCACGAGCAGTACTTC	CSYDRDNHEQYF
TRBV7-2	TRBJ2-1	16	.	.	TGTGCCAGCAGCTTAGTCCCCGGAGGAGGGTACAATGAGCAGTTCTTC	CASSLVPGGGYNEQFF
TRBV20-1	TRBJ2-2	14	.	.	TGCAGTGCACTAAGAGGGATATACACCGGGGAGCTGTTTTTT	CSALRGIYTGELFF
TRBV20-1	TRBJ2-1	15	.	TRBD2	TGCAGTGCTAGAGCTAGCGGGAGATGGTACAATGAGCAGTTCTTC	CSARASGRWYNEQFF
TRBV5-1	TRBJ2-1	15	.	.	TGCGCCAGCAGCTTGGTAGCGGCGGGCCCGAGGGAGCAGTTCTTC	CASSLVAAGPREQFF
TRBV7-9	TRBJ2-3	16	.	TRBD2	TGTGCCAGCAGCTCATGGACTAGCGGGGACACAGATACGCAGTATTTT	CASSSWTSGDTDTQYF
TRBV5-1	TRBJ2-5	15	.	TRBD1	TGCGCCAGCACGGCCCCGGGACAGAGACAAGAGACCCAGTACTTC	CASTAPGQRQETQYF
TRBV7-9	TRBJ2-3	12	few	.	TGTGCCAGCAGCTTAAGTCGAGATACGCAGTATTTT	CASSLSRDTQYF